Below are 22 T cell receptor beta chains sequenced from a single sample in a study of control samples from healthy donors and cancer patients. Method: immunoSEQ multiplex PCR; TCRdb's copy keeps in-frame clones and lacks some. Of about 98,000 clones detected, 79% appear once; the ten largest clones hold under 12%. The source material was blood. These receptors were taken from a woman in her twenties or thirties in good health.

The V and J genes are TRBV18 and TRBJ2-3; D unclear. Germline values: CDR1 KGHSH, CDR2 LQKENI. This CDR3 region has 12 residues. V dropped 3 bases and J dropped 10 bases, with 11 bases sitting between them. CDR3 bases: TGTGCCAGCTCACCTCCCCTCGGTCCGCAGTATTTT. This gives the protein CASSPPLGPQYF. The variable domain in full, with the rest retrieved from reference TRBV18 and TRBJ2-3, is NAGVMQNPRHLVRRRGQEARLRCSPMKGHSHVYWYRQLPEEGLKFMVYLQKENIIDESGMPKERFSAEFPKEGPSILRIQQVVRGDSAAYFCASSPPLGPQYFGPGTRLTVL.

The V gene is TRBV6-1, the J gene TRBJ1-1, with D unresolved. Germline CDR1 and CDR2: MNHNS and SASEGT. V was pared by 4 bases and J by 5 bases, with 17 bases between. The CDR3 runs to 15 residues. CDR3 sequence: CASSVAGRRRTEAFF. The CDR3 bases are TGTGCCAGCAGTGTAGCAGGACGGAGGAGGACTGAAGCTTTCTTT.

V is TRBV2 and J is TRBJ1-2; perhaps TRBD1 as D (5 bases). From germline, CDR1 is SNHLY and CDR2 FYNNEI. Between the trimmed V and J ends, which lost 2 bases and 3 bases, there was a span of 10 bases. CDR3 length: 14 residues. This CDR3 reads CASSEIRGDYGYTF. Written as DNA, the CDR3 is TGTGCCAGCAGTGAAATTAGGGGCGACTATGGCTACACCTTC.

The chain joins TRBV7-9 to TRBJ1-1, with TRBD1 as a possible D gene (5 bases). The CDR3 has 15 residues. Germline V gene lookup returns CDR1 SEHNR and CDR2 FQNEAQ (reference sequence). V lost 5 bases, J lost 0 bases, and 13 bases lay in between. This chain's CDR3 is CASSPRTLMNTEAFF. CDR3 in DNA: TGTGCCAGCAGCCCACGGACACTAATGAACACTGAAGCTTTCTTT.

This clone was recorded once. For the CDR3, the DNA is TGTGCCAGCAGCCCGGGGACAGGGGGGCCAGATACGCAGTATTTT. It specifies CASSPGTGGPDTQYF. This chain connects TRBV11-3 to TRBJ2-3; TRBD1 aligns across 11 bases. V lost 5 bases to trimming and J lost 4 bases; unmatched junction nucleotides: 5. CDR1 is SGHNT, CDR2 YENEEA, per germline. The CDR3 runs to 15 residues.

The chain employs TRBV27 and TRBJ2-1; maybe TRBD2 (5 bases). Trimming stripped 5 bases from V and 7 bases from J, with 21 bases between. CDR1 and CDR2 from the germline V gene are MNHEY and SMNVEV (reference sequence). This CDR3 comprises 16 residues. In DNA, the CDR3 is TGTGCCAGCAGTCCCGTGATGCGGGTGGTCGGGAATGAGCAGTTCTTC. It specifies CASSPVMRVVGNEQFF.

Only one count was recorded for this clone. The chain couples TRBV19 to TRBJ1-5; maybe TRBD1 (5 bases). Per the germline V gene, CDR1 is LNHDA and CDR2 is SQIVND (reference sequence). The CDR3 consists of 15 residues. V lost 1 base, J lost 7 bases, and 14 bases lay in between. CDR3 DNA: TGTGCCAGTAGTATAGTAAGGGCCGAGGGGCAGCCCCAGCATTTT. Translating it yields CASSIVRAEGQPQHF. Together with reference TRBV19 and TRBJ1-5, the CDR3 gives the full variable domain: DGGITQSPKYLFRKEGQNVTLSCEQNLNHDAMYWYRQDPGQGLRLIYYSQIVNDFQKGDIAEGYSVSREKKESFPLTVTSAQKNPTAFYLCASSIVRAEGQPQHFGDGTRLSIL.

This clone was seen just once. The gene calls are TRBV12-3 or TRBV12-4 and TRBJ1-2, with 7 bases lining up with TRBD1. V shed 7 bases and J 6 bases; nucleotides not matched to a gene: 5. The CDR3 has 12 residues. For the CDR3, the DNA is TGTGCCAGCACTGACAGGGAGGATGGCTACACCTTC. This gives the protein CASTDREDGYTF.

This clone was counted between two and nine times. The CDR3 DNA sequence: TGTGCCAGCAGCCCAAATGTGGGAGCAGGAAACACCATATATTTT. Encoded protein: CASSPNVGAGNTIYF. The chain employs TRBV9 and TRBJ1-3; D remains unclear. The germline gives CDR1 SGDLS, CDR2 YYNGEE. The CDR3 covers 15 residues. V dropped 4 bases and J dropped 4 bases, with 15 bases sitting between them.

V gene TRBV6-5 combines with J gene TRBJ1-1; D is uncertain. Trimming removed 10 bases from V and 9 bases from J, with 15 bases in between. This CDR3 is 11 amino acids long. Germline V gene sequence: CDR1 MNHEY, CDR2 SVGAGI. In DNA, the CDR3 is TGTGCCACCACATGGTCTCGGAAAGCTTTCTTT. Translated: CATTWSRKAFF.

The chain couples TRBV3-1 (or the pseudogene TRBV3-2) to TRBJ1-1, with 7 bases matching TRBD1. CDR3 length equals 14 residues. Germline V gene lookup returns CDR1 LGHDT and CDR2 YNNKEL (reference sequence). Trimming cost V 6 bases and J 6 bases; bases outside gene matches: 10. The CDR3 sequence: CASSFDRERPEAFF. The CDR3 DNA sequence: TGTGCCAGCAGTTTCGACAGGGAGAGACCTGAAGCTTTCTTT.

Only one count was recorded for this clone. V usage is TRBV5-5 and J usage is TRBJ2-7, with 12 bases aligning to TRBD1. Germline assignment: CDR1 SGHKS and CDR2 YYEKEE (reference sequence). The V gene end was trimmed by 4 bases and the J gene end by 6 bases; junction bases not matched to a gene: 5. CDR3 length: 14 residues. CDR3 residues: CASSPGQGAGEQYF. In nucleotides, the CDR3 is TGTGCCAGCAGCCCGGGACAGGGGGCTGGCGAGCAGTACTTC.

In the case of this clone: This sample includes further DNA sequences coding for the same CDR3. The chain employs TRBV12-5 and TRBJ2-2; 15 positions agree with TRBD2. In germline, CDR1 is LGHNT, CDR2 FRNRAP. The trim removed 4 bases at V and 4 bases at J, leaving 1 base unmatched. The CDR3 runs 16 residues. The CDR3: CASGWTSGGGTGELFF. CDR3 coding DNA: TGTGCTAGTGGTTGGACTAGCGGGGGGGGCACCGGGGAGCTGTTTTTT.

The chain combines TRBV11-2 with TRBJ2-7; D may be TRBD1 (6 bases). Germline-derived CDR1 and CDR2 are SGHAT and FQNNGV. CDR3 length: 13 amino acids. The V and J ends lost 5 bases and 5 bases respectively, with 13 bases between them. CDR3 sequence reads: CASSPSGVHEQYF. The DNA of the CDR3 is TGTGCCAGCAGCCCCTCAGGGGTGCACGAGCAGTACTTC.

The rearrangement links TRBV9 to TRBJ2-5; 8 bases match TRBD1. V shed 0 bases, J shed 5 bases, and the junction held 12 bases outside the gene matches. This CDR3 spans 17 amino acids. Germline V gene data show CDR1 as SGDLS and CDR2 as YYNGEE. The CDR3 loop is CASSVVGQQGVSETQYF. The DNA of the CDR3 is TGTGCCAGCAGCGTAGTGGGGCAACAGGGGGTATCCGAGACCCAGTACTTC.

J is TRBJ2-7 and V is TRBV29-1; 10 bases are a match to TRBD1. Trimming at V came to 1 base and at J to 7 bases, leaving 7 bases not matched to a gene. The CDR3 totals 14 residues. CDR1 and CDR2 from the germline V gene are SQVTM and ANQGSEA. CDR3 loop: CSVEGDRGAGEQYF. The DNA for the CDR3 is TGCAGCGTTGAAGGGGACAGGGGCGCGGGGGAGCAGTACTTC.

This clone came up a few times. This chain links TRBV29-1 with TRBJ1-1; no clear D gene. Deletions cut 4 bases from V and 1 base from J, with 10 bases between. The germline CDR1 and CDR2 sequences are SQVTM and ANQGSEA. The CDR3 runs 13 residues. CDR3 nucleotides: TGCAGCGTTGTCGGTGGATCGAACACTGAAGCTTTCTTT. Translating it yields CSVVGGSNTEAFF.

The chain has TRBV5-6 and TRBJ1-2; 8 bases align to TRBD1. This CDR3 contains 16 residues. V was pared by 6 bases and J by 4 bases, with 14 bases of the junction left unmatched. CDR1 is SGHDT, CDR2 YYEEEE, per germline. As DNA, the CDR3 is TGTGCCAGCAACTACTTGGGGGCAGGGGGCGGCTATGGCTACACCTTC. This translates into CASNYLGAGGGYGYTF. Variable domain in full (rest from reference TRBV5-6 and TRBJ1-2): DAGVTQSPTHLIKTRGQQVTLRCSPKSGHDTVSWYQQALGQGPQFIFQYYEEEERQRGNFPDRFSGHQFPNYSSELNVNALLLGDSALYLCASNYLGAGGGYGYTFGSGTRLTVV.

The chain is built from TRBV27 and TRBJ1-1, with a possible D match to TRBD1 (5 bases). Trimming took off 6 bases at V and 1 base at J, with 12 bases between the two ends. CDR1 is MNHEY and CDR2 is SMNVEV in the germline V gene (reference sequence). CDR3 length: 14 amino acids. In nucleotides, the CDR3 is TGTGCCAGCAGGCCCTCGGGGGGGAACACTGAAGCTTTCTTT. Translation gives CASRPSGGNTEAFF.

This sequence joins TRBV19 and TRBJ1-2, with D perhaps TRBD1 (6 bases). The germline CDR1 and CDR2 sequences are LNHDA and SQIVND (reference sequence). V was trimmed by 3 bases and J by 5 bases, leaving 16 bases between them. CDR3 length: 15 amino acids. The CDR3 region is CASSMGQGIGYGYTF. CDR3 in DNA: TGTGCCAGTAGTATGGGGCAGGGGATTGGGTATGGCTACACCTTC. The full variable domain, rest sourced from reference TRBV19 and TRBJ1-2, is DGGITQSPKYLFRKEGQNVTLSCEQNLNHDAMYWYRQDPGQGLRLIYYSQIVNDFQKGDIAEGYSVSREKKESFPLTVTSAQKNPTAFYLCASSMGQGIGYGYTFGSGTRLTVV.

V and J are TRBV20-1 and TRBJ1-3; the D is unclear. This CDR3 has 11 residues. Trimming shortened V by 5 bases and J by 7 bases, and 9 bases separated the two germline ends. Germline V gene sequence: CDR1 DFQATT, CDR2 SNEGSKA (reference sequence). The CDR3 sequence: CSAFRSNTIYF. The CDR3 DNA sequence: TGCAGTGCTTTCAGGTCGAACACCATATATTTT.

V gene TRBV7-2 combines with J gene TRBJ2-7; a possible D gene is TRBD1 (6 bases). Germline V CDR1 and CDR2: SGHTA, FQGNSA. The CDR3 runs 15 residues. V lost 4 bases and J 0 bases, leaving 13 bases between the germline ends. The CDR3 spells CASSSDSGLSYEQYF. The CDR3 DNA reads TGTGCCAGCAGCTCGGACAGTGGCCTCTCCTACGAGCAGTACTTC.